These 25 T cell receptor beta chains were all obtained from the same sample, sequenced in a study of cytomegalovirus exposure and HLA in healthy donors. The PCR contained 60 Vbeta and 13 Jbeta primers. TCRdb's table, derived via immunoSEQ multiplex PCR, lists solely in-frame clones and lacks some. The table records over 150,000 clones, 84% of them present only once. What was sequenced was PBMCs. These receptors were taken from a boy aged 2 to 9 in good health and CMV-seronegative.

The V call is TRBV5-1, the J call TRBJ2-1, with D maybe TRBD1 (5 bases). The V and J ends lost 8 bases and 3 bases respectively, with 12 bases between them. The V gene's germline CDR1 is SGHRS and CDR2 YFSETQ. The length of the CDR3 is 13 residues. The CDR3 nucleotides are TGCGCCAGTACACAGGAAGGCTACAATGAGCAGTTCTTC. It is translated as CASTQEGYNEQFF.

The CDR3 DNA reads as TGTGCCATTGACAGGGAGAACTATGGCTACACCTTC. This sequence encodes CAIDRENYGYTF. The chain is built from TRBV28 and TRBJ1-2, with 7 bases identical to TRBD1. V lost 10 bases to trimming and J lost 2 bases; unmatched junction nucleotides: 4. Germline-derived CDR1 and CDR2 are MDHEN and SYDVKM. The CDR3 is 12 amino acids.

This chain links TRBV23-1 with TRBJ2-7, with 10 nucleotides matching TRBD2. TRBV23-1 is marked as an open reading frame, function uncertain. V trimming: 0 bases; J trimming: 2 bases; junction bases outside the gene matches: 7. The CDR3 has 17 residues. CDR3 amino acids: CASSQSVTTSGTYEQYF. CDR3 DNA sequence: TGCGCCAGCAGTCAATCGGTTACAACTAGCGGGACCTACGAGCAGTACTTC.

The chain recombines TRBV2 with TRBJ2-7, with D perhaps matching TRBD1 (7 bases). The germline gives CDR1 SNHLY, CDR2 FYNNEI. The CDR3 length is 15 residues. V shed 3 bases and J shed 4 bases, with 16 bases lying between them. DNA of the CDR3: TGTGCCAGCAGTGACCCACAGACAGGGAGGTACGAGCAGTACTTC. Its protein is CASSDPQTGRYEQYF.

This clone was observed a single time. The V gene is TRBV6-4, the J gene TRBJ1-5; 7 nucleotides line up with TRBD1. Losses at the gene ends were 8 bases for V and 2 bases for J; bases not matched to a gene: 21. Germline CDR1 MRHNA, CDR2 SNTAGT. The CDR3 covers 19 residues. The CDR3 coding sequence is TGTGCCAGCTCCAGGGTTCTCCGGGACAGAGTAAGCTGCAATCAGCCCCAGCATTTT. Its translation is CASSRVLRDRVSCNQPQHF.

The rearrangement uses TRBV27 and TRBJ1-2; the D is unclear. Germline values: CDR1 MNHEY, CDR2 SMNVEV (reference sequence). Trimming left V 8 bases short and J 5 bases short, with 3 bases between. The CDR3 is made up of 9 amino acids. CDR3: CASSYGYTF. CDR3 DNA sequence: TGTGCCAGCTCGTATGGCTACACCTTC.

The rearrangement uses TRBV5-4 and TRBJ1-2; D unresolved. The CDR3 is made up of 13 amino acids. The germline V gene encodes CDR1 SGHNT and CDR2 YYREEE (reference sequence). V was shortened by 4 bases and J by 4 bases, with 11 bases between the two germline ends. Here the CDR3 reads CASSLDGIYGYTF. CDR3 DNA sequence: TGTGCCAGCAGCCTAGACGGGATCTATGGCTACACCTTC.

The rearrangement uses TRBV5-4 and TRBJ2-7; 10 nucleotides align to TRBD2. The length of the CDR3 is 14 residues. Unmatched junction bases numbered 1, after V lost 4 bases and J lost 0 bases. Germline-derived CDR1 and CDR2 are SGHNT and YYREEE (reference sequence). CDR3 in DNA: TGTGCCAGCAGCCGGACTAGCGGCTCCTACGAGCAGTACTTC. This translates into CASSRTSGSYEQYF.

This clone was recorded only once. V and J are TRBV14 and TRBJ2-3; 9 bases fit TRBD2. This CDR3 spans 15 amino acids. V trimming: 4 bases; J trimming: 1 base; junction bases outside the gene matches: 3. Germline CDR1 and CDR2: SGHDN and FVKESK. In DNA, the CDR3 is TGTGCCAGCAGCCTAGCGGGAGCCCGCACAGATACGCAGTATTTT. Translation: CASSLAGARTDTQYF.

The CDR3 loop is CASSLGFSGSPQETQYF. Here the CDR3 DNA reads TGTGCCAGCAGCTTAGGCTTTAGCGGGAGCCCCCAAGAGACCCAGTACTTC. V usage is TRBV11-2 and J usage is TRBJ2-5; 9 bases fit TRBD2. V gave up 1 base and J gave up 1 base; unmatched junction bases: 7. The germline V gene encodes CDR1 SGHAT and CDR2 FQNNGV. There are 17 residues in the CDR3.

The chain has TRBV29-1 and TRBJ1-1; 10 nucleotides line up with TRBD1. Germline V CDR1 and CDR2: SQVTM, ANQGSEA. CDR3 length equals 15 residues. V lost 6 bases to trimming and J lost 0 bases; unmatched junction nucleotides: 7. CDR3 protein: CSVFGQGDMNTEAFF. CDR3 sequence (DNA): TGCAGCGTCTTCGGACAGGGGGACATGAACACTGAAGCTTTCTTT.

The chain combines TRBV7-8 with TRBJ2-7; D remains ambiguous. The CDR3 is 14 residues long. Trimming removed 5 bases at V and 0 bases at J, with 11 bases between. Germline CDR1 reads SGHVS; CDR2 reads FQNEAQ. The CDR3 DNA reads TGTGCCAGCAGCGCCGCGGTGAGCTCCTACGAGCAGTACTTC. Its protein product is CASSAAVSSYEQYF.

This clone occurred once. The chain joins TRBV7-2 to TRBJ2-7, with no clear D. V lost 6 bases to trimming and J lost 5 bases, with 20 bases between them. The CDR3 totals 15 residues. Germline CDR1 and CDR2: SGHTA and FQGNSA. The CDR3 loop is CASSIDPRKLHEQYF. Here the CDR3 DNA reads TGTGCCAGCAGTATTGACCCCAGGAAGTTGCACGAGCAGTACTTC. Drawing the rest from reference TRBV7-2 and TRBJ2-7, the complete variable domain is GAGVSQSPSNKVTEKGKDVELRCDPISGHTALYWYRQSLGQGLEFLIYFQGNSAPDKSGLPSDRFSAERTGGSVSTLTIQRTQQEDSAVYLCASSIDPRKLHEQYFGPGTRLTVT.

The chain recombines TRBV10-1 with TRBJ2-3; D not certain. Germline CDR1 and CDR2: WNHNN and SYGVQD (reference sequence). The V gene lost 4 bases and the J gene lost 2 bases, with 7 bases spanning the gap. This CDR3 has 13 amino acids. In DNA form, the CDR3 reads TGCGCCAGCAGTGCACTATCCACAGATACGCAGTATTTT. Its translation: CASSALSTDTQYF.

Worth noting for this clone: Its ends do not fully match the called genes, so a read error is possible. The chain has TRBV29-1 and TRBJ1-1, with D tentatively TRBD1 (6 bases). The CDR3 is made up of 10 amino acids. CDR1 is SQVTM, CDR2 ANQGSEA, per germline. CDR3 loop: CSAGGTEAFF. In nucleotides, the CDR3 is TGCAGCGCTGGGGGCACTGAAGCTTTCTTC.

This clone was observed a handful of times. The CDR3 here is CASSMRQGAFQPQHF. DNA of the CDR3: TGTGCCAGTAGTATGAGGCAGGGGGCGTTTCAGCCCCAGCATTTT. The rearrangement links TRBV19 to TRBJ1-5, with 8 bases lining up with TRBD1. Germline CDR1 LNHDA, CDR2 SQIVND (reference sequence). V was pared by 3 bases and J by 6 bases, with 7 bases of the junction left unmatched. This CDR3 comprises 15 residues.

Here the CDR3 DNA reads TGTGCCACTCTTGGCCAGAACACCGGGGAGCTGTTTTTT. Translation: CATLGQNTGELFF. The J gene is TRBJ2-2, the V gene TRBV2; D not certain. V was trimmed by 10 bases and J by 1 base, leaving 10 bases between them. The CDR3 spans 13 residues. Looked up from germline, CDR1 is SNHLY and CDR2 is FYNNEI.

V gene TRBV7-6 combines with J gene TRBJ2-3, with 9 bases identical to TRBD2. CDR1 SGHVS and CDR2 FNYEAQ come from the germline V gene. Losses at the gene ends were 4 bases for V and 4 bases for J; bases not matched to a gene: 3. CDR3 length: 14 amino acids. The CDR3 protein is CASSSGTSPDTQYF. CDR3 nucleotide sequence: TGTGCCAGCAGCTCCGGGACTAGCCCAGATACGCAGTATTTT. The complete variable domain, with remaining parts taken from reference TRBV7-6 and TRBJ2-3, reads GAGVSQSPRYKVTKRGQDVALRCDPISGHVSLYWYRQALGQGPEFLTYFNYEAQQDKSGLPNDRFSAERPEGSISTLTIQRTEQRDSAMYRCASSSGTSPDTQYFGPGTRLTVL.

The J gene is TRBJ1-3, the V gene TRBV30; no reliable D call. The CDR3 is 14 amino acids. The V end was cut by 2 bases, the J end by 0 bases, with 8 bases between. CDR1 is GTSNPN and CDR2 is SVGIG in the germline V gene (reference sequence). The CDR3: CAWSFPVSGNTIYF. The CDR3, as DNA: TGTGCCTGGAGTTTCCCAGTCTCTGGAAACACCATATATTTT.

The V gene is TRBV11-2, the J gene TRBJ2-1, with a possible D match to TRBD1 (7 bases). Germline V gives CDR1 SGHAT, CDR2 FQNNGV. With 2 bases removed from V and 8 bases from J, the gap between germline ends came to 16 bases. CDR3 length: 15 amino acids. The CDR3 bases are TGTGCCAGCAGCTTAAGGGGGACAGCTAGCGATGAGCAGTTCTTC. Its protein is CASSLRGTASDEQFF. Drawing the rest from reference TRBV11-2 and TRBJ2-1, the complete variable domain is EAGVAQSPRYKIIEKRQSVAFWCNPISGHATLYWYQQILGQGPKLLIQFQNNGVVDDSQLPKDRFSAERLKGVDSTLKIQPAKLEDSAVYLCASSLRGTASDEQFFGPGTRLTVL.

The DNA of the CDR3 is TGTGCCAGCAGTCGAGACAGGGTAGATACGCAGTATTTT. Translation: CASSRDRVDTQYF. This rearrangement joins TRBV6-5 to TRBJ2-3, with 7 positions matching TRBD1. The CDR3 runs 13 residues. V shed 5 bases, J shed 5 bases, and the junction held 4 bases outside the gene matches. In germline, CDR1 is MNHEY, CDR2 SVGAGI.

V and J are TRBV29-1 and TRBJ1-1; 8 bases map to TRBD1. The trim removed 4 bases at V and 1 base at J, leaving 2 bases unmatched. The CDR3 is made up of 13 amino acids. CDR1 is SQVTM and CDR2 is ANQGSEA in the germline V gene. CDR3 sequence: CSVADRENTEAFF. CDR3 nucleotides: TGCAGCGTTGCGGACAGGGAGAACACTGAAGCTTTCTTT.

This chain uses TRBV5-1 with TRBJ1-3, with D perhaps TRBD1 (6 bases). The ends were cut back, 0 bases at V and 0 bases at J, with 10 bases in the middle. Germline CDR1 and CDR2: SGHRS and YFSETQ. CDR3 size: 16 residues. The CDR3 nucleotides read TGCGCCAGCAGCTTGGGCGACAGGAGCTCTGGAAACACCATATATTTT. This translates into CASSLGDRSSGNTIYF.

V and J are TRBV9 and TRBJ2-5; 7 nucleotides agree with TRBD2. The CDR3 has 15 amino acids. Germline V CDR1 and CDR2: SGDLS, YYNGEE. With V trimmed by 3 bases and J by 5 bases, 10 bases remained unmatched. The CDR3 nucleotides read TGTGCCAGCAGCGCCACAGCGGGAAGGGCTGAGACCCAGTACTTC. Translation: CASSATAGRAETQYF.

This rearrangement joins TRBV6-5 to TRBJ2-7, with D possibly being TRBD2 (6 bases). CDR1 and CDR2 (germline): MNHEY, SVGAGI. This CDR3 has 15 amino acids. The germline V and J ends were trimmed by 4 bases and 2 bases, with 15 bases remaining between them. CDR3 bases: TGTGCCAGCAGTTCAGGGAGGAGAGGTACCTACGAGCAGTACTTC. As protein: CASSSGRRGTYEQYF.